This T cell receptor (beta chain) is from a study of T-cell reconstitution after alpha-beta-depleted transplantation in children. With respect to this clonotype: Its antigen is as yet unknown.

Overall study results and limits: Several hundred expanded graft clones reportedly gave rise to the alpha-beta T cells present about two months after transplant. From newly produced T cells came most of the T-cell counts and diversity one year after transplant. Diversity of TCRbeta at day 60 was high in some patients, arising from surviving recipient T cells and thymic progenitors.

Per the germline V gene, CDR1 is SGHVS and CDR2 is FQNEAQ. V shed 5 bases, J shed 4 bases, and the junction held 7 bases outside the gene matches. The CDR3 is 15 amino acids. Unique molecular identifiers were built into the TCRbeta library. From the PCR reads, TCRdb called clonotypes with MiXCR, one entry per CDR3 protein. The profile covers more than 100,000 distinct CDR3 sequences, with about 21% appearing a single time and 10% to 13% taken by the ten largest. The TCR originated in a male patient aged 2 to 10 who had a stem cell transplant for chronic granulomatous disease, so the T cells may come from the graft donor. This specimen was PBMCs, mostly from graft donor cells, taken 180 days after TCRalphabeta/CD19-depleted stem cell transplant. The genes are TRBV7-8 and TRBJ1-4; 7 bases are shared with TRBD1. The CDR3 reads CASSLGQDRNEKLFF. CDR3 DNA: TGTGCCAGCAGCCTTGGACAGGACCGTAATGAAAAACTGTTTTTT.